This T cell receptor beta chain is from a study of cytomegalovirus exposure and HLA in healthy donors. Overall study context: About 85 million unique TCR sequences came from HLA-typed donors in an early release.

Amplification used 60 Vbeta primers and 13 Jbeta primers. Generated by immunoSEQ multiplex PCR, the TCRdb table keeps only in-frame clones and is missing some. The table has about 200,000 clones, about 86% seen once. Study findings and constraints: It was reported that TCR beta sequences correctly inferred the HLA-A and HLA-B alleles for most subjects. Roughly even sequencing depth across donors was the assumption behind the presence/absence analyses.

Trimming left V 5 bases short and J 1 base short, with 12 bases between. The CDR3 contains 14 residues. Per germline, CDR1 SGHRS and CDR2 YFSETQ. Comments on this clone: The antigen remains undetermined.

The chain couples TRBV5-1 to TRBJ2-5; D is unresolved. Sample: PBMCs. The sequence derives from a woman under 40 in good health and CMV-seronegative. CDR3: CASSRVSLQETQYF. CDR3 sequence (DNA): TGCGCCAGCAGTCGGGTATCACTCCAAGAGACCCAGTACTTC.